The T cell receptor (beta chain) described here comes from a study of cytomegalovirus exposure and HLA in healthy donors. Looking at the study overall: Roughly 180 million T cells yielded 90 million to 130 million unique TCR beta sequences in earlier analysis. HLA-typed donors contributed 80 million or so unique TCRs, which were held in an early data release.

About this clone: Its target is unknown.

Study-wide findings and caveats: The authors enumerated 150 to 200 TCR beta chains as linked to cytomegalovirus. The classifier reportedly diagnosed cytomegalovirus status with high sensitivity and specificity.

With 60 Vbeta and 13 Jbeta primers, the PCR was carried out. TCRdb keeps only in-frame clones here, not all; method: immunoSEQ multiplex PCR. The table shows over 100,000 clones, with approximately 74% occurring only once. This CDR3 spans 13 amino acids. V gave up 3 bases and J gave up 7 bases; unmatched junction bases: 5. The germline V gene has CDR1 PRHDT and CDR2 FYEKMQ (reference sequence). The J gene is TRBJ2-7, the V gene TRBV13; the match to TRBD1 covers 8 bases. The clonotype originates from a male donor in good health and CMV-seronegative. Sequencing was carried out using PBMCs. The CDR3 sequence is CASSFPGGREQYF. In nucleotides, the CDR3 is TGTGCCAGCAGCTTCCCAGGGGGCAGGGAGCAGTACTTC.